This T cell receptor beta chain was profiled in a study of identifying expanded T cells in peripheral blood (dated by TCRdb to between 2018 and 2021). Study-level background: Separate aliquots of the same genomic DNA pool were sequenced to produce technical replicates, and four replicates were compared in pairs.

A word on this clone: Its antigen target is currently unknown. Per-base qualities were not stored, and no clone one base away is much larger.

The immunoSEQ Assay, which uses bias-controlled multiplex PCR amplification of genomic DNA, was used to profile TCRbeta CDR3 regions. In the original analysis: The absolute abundance of each unique TCRbeta CDR3 region was quantified after sequences were collapsed and filtered. Differential abundance was assessed using a binomial (Fisher-equivalent) model and a beta-binomial model in which time-dependent variance fitted from healthy donors was added. Clones with fewer than 5 combined templates were excluded, and clones with Benjamini-Hochberg FDR below 0.01 were called differentially abundant. The form v = (b*log(k)+a)^2 was used to model beta-binomial variance as a function of total template count across the two samples. Entries here come from immuneACCESS through TCRdb and include only in-frame sequences with V and J called. Some clones fail to appear in such tables; in the studies checked, an unresolved V gene covers under half of the shortfall, and the cause of the remainder is unknown. That table supplies the V and J calls and clone size; D and trimming were determined from the DNA. The table for this sample lists about 58,000 clones; over 80% of them were counted only once. The ten largest account for 17% of the sample.

General findings and caveats noted by the study authors: For all healthy donors, the variance in clone template counts between roughly 2-week samples rose significantly as total template count increased. Both the number of clones called differentially abundant and the false-positive rate were significantly reduced by the beta-binomial model across all healthy-donor time intervals. The binomial model flagged about 1.3 differentially abundant clones between technical replicates, compared with about 16 over about two weeks and approximately 18 over four weeks. It was expected by the authors that biological variance in healthy repertoires might increase further over much longer intervals, such as months to years.

During the collection period, no immune events, such as infections, were documented for the healthy donors. Blood repertoires from healthy donors were used as a training cohort for calibrating time-dependent variance in a beta-binomial model of differential abundance of T-cell clones. There were 10 healthy donors in the training cohort, of whom 3 were female and 7 were male. An age range of roughly 25 to 65 years, with an average of roughly 40 years, was recorded for the donors. Whole blood was collected from each healthy donor at three time points spaced 2 to 3 weeks apart and obtained from a commercial supplier. For immunosequencing, genomic DNA was extracted from whole blood that had not been sorted. The sequence was collected from a person aged 18 to 70 in good health. Sequenced: blood.

The CDR3 protein sequence reads: CASSDGNYGYTF. The DNA sequence reads TGTGCCAGCAGCGATGGGAACTATGGCTACACCTTC. This chain joins TRBV9 to TRBJ1-2, with the D gene call left open. A distance of 5 bases separates the germline ends of V and J, which lose 3 bases and 2 bases respectively. CDR1 and CDR2 were assigned from the germline V gene as SGDLS and YYNGEE. Counted from cysteine to phenylalanine, this CDR3 has 12 amino acids. The retained sequence is limited to the CDR3, 36 bases, with the frame set at the first base.